The 19 T cell receptor beta chains given below trace back to one sample, sequenced in a study of post-analysis software for immune sequencing data (dated by TCRdb to the mid-2010s). Study-wide findings and limitations: About 5 TRBV segments, including TRBV5-6, TRBV5-1 and TRBV20-1, were significantly more frequent in patients than controls.

The antigens for these receptors are not known. The library was produced with PCR. The sample was run on an Illumina HiSeq 2500. To reduce PCR and sequencing biases, unique molecular identifiers were incorporated into the TCR beta cDNA libraries. Starting from the raw public reads, TCRdb applied fastp trimming at Q25, assembled clones with MiXCR and retained in-frame beta chains. Rows with a matching CDR3 protein are joined into one entry that keeps the most common DNA and genes. The sample data list 820,000 or so distinct CDR3 sequences, and approximately 50% of these were observed just once. The top ten hold approximately 4.3% of the sample. Sequencing was carried out using blood. These receptors all come from a girl aged 5-17 years with multiple sclerosis.

This clonotype has more than one count but fewer than ten. The chain combines TRBV27 with TRBJ2-5; 10 bases agree with TRBD1. The J segment lost 4 bases and the V segment lost 5 bases, leaving 10 bases of the junction unmatched. The germline gives CDR1 MNHEY, CDR2 SMNVEV (reference sequence). This CDR3 region has 16 residues. CDR3 sequence reads: CASSGTGAGLLETQYF. DNA of the CDR3: TGTGCCAGCAGTGGGACAGGGGCAGGGCTCCTAGAGACCCAGTACTTC.

The chain recombines TRBV7-8 with TRBJ2-6; tentatively, D is TRBD2 (5 bases). CDR1 is SGHVS, CDR2 FQNEAQ, per germline. The CDR3 sequence is 18 residues long. Deletions cut 5 bases from V and 4 bases from J, with 21 bases between. The CDR3 DNA reads TGTGCCAGCAGCCCCCGGACGTGGTTATCGGGAGGGGCCAACGTCCTGACTTTC. This sequence encodes CASSPRTWLSGGANVLTF.

The gene calls are TRBV5-1 and TRBJ2-3, with D perhaps matching TRBD1 (6 bases). V was trimmed by 2 bases and J by 4 bases, leaving 14 bases between them. Germline loops: CDR1 SGHRS, CDR2 YFSETQ. This CDR3 is 15 amino acids long. The CDR3 sequence is CASSFSGAAADTQYF. The CDR3, as DNA: TGCGCCAGCAGCTTCTCAGGGGCTGCGGCAGATACGCAGTATTTT. Drawing the rest from reference TRBV5-1 and TRBJ2-3, the complete variable domain is KAGVTQTPRYLIKTRGQQVTLSCSPISGHRSVSWYQQTPGQGLQFLFEYFSETQRNKGNFPGRFSGRQFSNSRSEMNVSTLELGDSALYLCASSFSGAAADTQYFGPGTRLTVL.

J is TRBJ2-6 and V is TRBV5-1; D call uncertain. The germline V and J ends were trimmed by 0 bases and 0 bases, with 13 bases remaining between them. Germline-derived CDR1 and CDR2 are SGHRS and YFSETQ. The CDR3 loop spans 18 amino acids. Here the CDR3 DNA reads TGCGCCAGCAGCTTGGTTCGGGCCGATCCCTCTGGGGCCAACGTCCTGACTTTC. Its protein is CASSLVRADPSGANVLTF.

The chain couples TRBV2 to TRBJ1-5; 8 nucleotides align to TRBD1. V dropped 6 bases and J dropped 4; count of bases not matched to a gene: 5. CDR3 length: 14 amino acids. In germline, CDR1 is SNHLY, CDR2 FYNNEI. The CDR3 spells CASRGRTGNQPQHF. CDR3 in DNA: TGTGCCAGCAGGGGAAGGACAGGGAATCAGCCCCAGCATTTT.

The table lists this clonotype with a few counts. The V and J genes are TRBV5-1 and TRBJ2-1; the match to TRBD2 covers 7 bases. Looked up from germline, CDR1 is SGHRS and CDR2 is YFSETQ. J was trimmed by 5 bases and V by 4 bases; bases with no gene match: 6. This CDR3 has 14 amino acids. CDR3 in DNA: TGCGCCAGCAGCAAAACTAGCGCCCACAATGAGCAGTTCTTC. Residues: CASSKTSAHNEQFF.

This clonotype was found a few times. The CDR3 here is CSVDTSGGRQYF. The CDR3 DNA reads TGCAGCGTTGACACTAGCGGGGGTCGTCAGTACTTC. The genes are TRBV29-1 and TRBJ2-7; 11 bases map to TRBD2. With 3 bases clipped from V and 10 bases from J, the junction kept 5 bases outside the gene matches. This CDR3 has 12 amino acids. Germline V gene lookup returns CDR1 SQVTM and CDR2 ANQGSEA.

This sequence joins TRBV5-1 and TRBJ2-5; 8 nucleotides agree with TRBD2. With the DNA end fitting TRBJ2-7 better, the J assignment may be wrong. From germline, CDR1 is SGHRS and CDR2 YFSETQ. CDR3 length: 15 residues. CDR3 nucleotide sequence: TGCGCCAGCAGCTCCAGCGGGAGAGGTCTCTACGAGCAGTACTTC. Amino acid sequence: CASSSSGRGLYEQYF.

This clonotype has more than one count but fewer than ten. The J gene is TRBJ2-7, the V gene TRBV3-1, with a weak D call TRBD2 (6 bases). Trimming took off 4 bases at V and 1 base at J, with 20 bases between the two ends. The CDR3 runs 17 residues. Germline loops: CDR1 LGHDT, CDR2 YNNKEL (reference sequence). The CDR3 loop is CASSLDARGTQSYEQYF. The CDR3 nucleotides are TGTGCCAGCAGCCTCGACGCGCGGGGAACCCAGTCCTACGAGCAGTACTTC.

V gene TRBV20-1 combines with J gene TRBJ2-2, with a possible D match to TRBD2 (5 bases). Germline lookup yields CDR1 DFQATT and CDR2 SNEGSKA (reference sequence). V was pared by 1 base and J by 8 bases, with 20 bases between. The CDR3 loop spans 16 amino acids. The CDR3 here is CSARVSSSSLAGELFF. Written as DNA, the CDR3 is TGCAGTGCTAGAGTTAGTTCCTCGAGCTTAGCGGGGGAGCTGTTTTTT.

The chain employs TRBV7-6 and TRBJ2-7, with D perhaps matching TRBD2 (6 bases). The CDR3 spans 18 residues. V was cut by 1 base and J by 4 bases, with 23 bases left in between. In germline, CDR1 is SGHVS, CDR2 FNYEAQ. The CDR3 is CASSLGWRVRGVEYEQYF. CDR3 DNA sequence: TGTGCCAGCAGCTTAGGATGGAGGGTACGGGGAGTTGAGTACGAGCAGTACTTC.

The chain uses TRBV25-1 and TRBJ2-7; TRBD1 aligns across 9 bases. Losses at the gene ends were 2 bases for V and 3 bases for J; bases not matched to a gene: 5. Germline V gene data show CDR1 as MGHDK and CDR2 as SYGVNS. CDR3 size: 15 residues. DNA for the CDR3: TGTGCCAGCAGTGAAAGGGGGGGACAGGGCTACGAGCAGTACTTC. Protein product: CASSERGGQGYEQYF.

This clonotype occurred a few times. The chain combines TRBV5-1 with TRBJ2-3; D may be TRBD1 or TRBD2 (5 bases each). Germline CDR1 and CDR2: SGHRS and YFSETQ. The V end lost 7 bases, the J end lost 0 bases, and 18 bases lay between the germline ends. The CDR3 totals 16 residues. CDR3 amino acids: CASVFGASPSTDTQYF. CDR3 nucleotides: TGCGCCAGCGTCTTCGGGGCCTCCCCTAGCACAGATACGCAGTATTTT.

The chain couples TRBV12-3 or TRBV12-4 to TRBJ1-1; D is uncertain. The V end lost 6 bases, the J end lost 8 bases, and 16 bases lay between the germline ends. The length of the CDR3 is 13 residues. This chain's CDR3 is CASSPGIRPEAFF. The CDR3 DNA is TGTGCCAGCAGCCCCGGGATCCGACCCGAAGCTTTCTTT.

J is TRBJ2-7 and V is TRBV29-1; perhaps TRBD2 as D (6 bases). The V end lost 4 bases, the J end lost 2 bases, and 15 bases lay between the germline ends. The V gene's germline CDR1 is SQVTM and CDR2 ANQGSEA. This CDR3 has 14 residues. In DNA form, the CDR3 reads TGCAGCGTTGGCGGGACGCCGGACCCCTACGAGCAGTACTTC. Residues: CSVGGTPDPYEQYF.

This clonotype occurred once. The rearrangement links TRBV4-1 to TRBJ2-2, with D tentatively TRBD1 or TRBD2 (6 bases each). The CDR3 contains 16 residues. V lost 0 bases and J 4 bases, leaving 12 bases between the germline ends. Germline assignment: CDR1 MGHRA and CDR2 YSYEKL. CDR3 sequence (DNA): TGCGCCAGCAGCCAAGAAACAGGGACTCCCACCGGGGAGCTGTTTTTT. Protein sequence: CASSQETGTPTGELFF.

The chain recombines TRBV15 with TRBJ2-7; D not certain. The CDR3 sequence is 16 residues long. The germline V gene encodes CDR1 LNHNV and CDR2 YYDKDF (reference sequence). The ends were cut back, 0 bases at V and 0 bases at J, with 12 bases in the middle. CDR3 sequence reads: CATSRDPDTFSYEQYF. The CDR3 bases are TGTGCCACCAGCAGAGACCCAGACACCTTCTCCTACGAGCAGTACTTC.

This chain connects TRBV5-1 to TRBJ2-1, with TRBD2 matching 10 bases. CDR1 and CDR2 (germline): SGHRS, YFSETQ. V lost 1 base and J lost 15; bases outside the gene matches: 19. CDR3 length: 17 amino acids. CDR3 sequence: CASSLFIAGGLQGSSFF. CDR3 in DNA: TGCGCCAGCAGCTTGTTTATAGCGGGAGGTCTACAGGGAAGTTCGTTCTTC.

This clonotype was picked up a small number of times. This chain uses TRBV5-6 with TRBJ2-1, with TRBD2 matching over 15 bases. The CDR3 runs 16 residues. Trimming cost V 5 bases and J 8 bases; bases outside gene matches: 8. Looked up from germline, CDR1 is SGHDT and CDR2 is YYEEEE. The CDR3 coding sequence is TGTGCCAGCAGGAAAGGGACTAGCGGGGGGCAGGATGAGCAGTTCTTC. Translation: CASRKGTSGGQDEQFF.